This is a list of T cell receptor beta chains from one sample in a study of T-cell reconstitution after alpha-beta-depleted transplantation in children. TCRdb reanalysed the PCR reads using MiXCR and keeps one entry per CDR3 protein. Seen here are approximately 390,000 distinct CDR3 sequences, around 9.9% observed once, and the top ten hold 4.5% to 7%. The source was PBMCs from the stem cell graft donor, collected from the stem cell graft. These receptors all come from a human donor who donated a stem cell graft to a child with acute myeloid leukemia. The CDR3 runs from the conserved cysteine through the conserved F or W. A D gene is named only where the DNA matches it firmly. Expanded clones are given a class, and other clones once, few, many or no size at all.

D: TRBD1
V: TRBV12-3/TRBV12-4
size: NA
J: TRBJ1-6
DNA: TGTGCCAGCAGTTTAGCCCGCCGGACAGGGTCTAATTCACCCCTCCACTTT
CDR3: CASSLARRTGSNSPLHF

D: NA
V: TRBV5-1
size: NA
J: TRBJ2-3
DNA: TGCGCCAGCAGCGAGCAGAGCACAGATACGCAGTATTTT
CDR3: CASSEQSTDTQYF

D: NA
V: TRBV15
size: few
J: TRBJ1-5
DNA: TGTGCCACCAGCAGAGTATCCCCTGTACAGCCCCAGCATTTT
CDR3: CATSRVSPVQPQHF

D: TRBD1
V: TRBV20-1
size: many
J: TRBJ2-5
DNA: TGCAGTGCTAGAGGGACAGGGGATGTGAAAGAGACCCAGTACTTC
CDR3: CSARGTGDVKETQYF

D: NA
V: TRBV18
size: many
J: TRBJ2-5
DNA: TGTGCCAGCTCACCACTAGCCCAAGAGACCCAGTACTTC
CDR3: CASSPLAQETQYF

D: NA
V: TRBV20-1
size: NA
J: TRBJ1-2
DNA: TGCAGTGCCAGACCGGGACAATCCTATGGCTACACCTTC
CDR3: CSARPGQSYGYTF

D: NA
V: TRBV6-5
size: few
J: TRBJ2-6
DNA: TGTGCCAGCAGTTTAACAGGGCACGGGGCCAACGTCCTGACTTTC
CDR3: CASSLTGHGANVLTF

D: TRBD2
V: TRBV6-5
size: few
J: TRBJ2-1
DNA: TGTGCCAGCAGTTACCGGGGACTAGCAGGGTACAATGAGCAGTTCTTC
CDR3: CASSYRGLAGYNEQFF

D: NA
V: TRBV3-1
size: few
J: TRBJ2-1
DNA: TGTGCCAGCAGACGGGGAGACAATGAGCAGTTCTTC
CDR3: CASRRGDNEQFF

D: NA
V: TRBV27
size: few
J: TRBJ1-5
DNA: TGTGCCAGCAGTTCGGACAGTAAGGGCAATCAGCCCCAGCATTTT
CDR3: CASSSDSKGNQPQHF

D: NA
V: TRBV11-1
size: many
J: TRBJ2-2
DNA: TGTGCCAGCAGCTTAACTTTATCTAACACCGGGGAGCTGTTTTTT
CDR3: CASSLTLSNTGELFF

D: NA
V: TRBV7-2
size: few
J: TRBJ2-3
DNA: TGTGCCAGCAGCTCCTTTAAGTCTGGACTTCCCCGGGATACGCAGTATTTT
CDR3: CASSSFKSGLPRDTQYF

D: NA
V: TRBV4-1
size: few
J: TRBJ2-6
DNA: TGCTCCAGCAGCCAAGTGGCTGGGGCCAACGTCCTGACTTTC
CDR3: CSSSQVAGANVLTF

D: TRBD2
V: TRBV6-2/TRBV6-3
size: NA
J: TRBJ2-1
DNA: TGTGCCAGCAGTTATCCCTCTCTAGCGGGAGGGCCTAACAATGAGCAGTTCTTC
CDR3: CASSYPSLAGGPNNEQFF

D: NA
V: TRBV6-5
size: NA
J: TRBJ2-5
DNA: TGTGCCAGCAGTTACGTGGCCACCCCAGAGACCCAGTACTTC
CDR3: CASSYVATPETQYF

D: NA
V: TRBV12-3/TRBV12-4
size: NA
J: TRBJ2-1
DNA: TGTGCCAGCACCCGGGACCGTGATGAGCAGTTCTTC
CDR3: CASTRDRDEQFF

D: NA
V: TRBV20-1
size: NA
J: TRBJ1-6
DNA: TGCAGCGCTAGAGATGGGACGGGGGGACTTTATAATTCACCCCTCCACTTT
CDR3: CSARDGTGGLYNSPLHF

D: NA
V: TRBV27
size: once
J: TRBJ1-6
DNA: TGTGCCAGCAGTTTGACCTCCGCCCTTGGGGGTAATTCACCCCTCCACTTT
CDR3: CASSLTSALGGNSPLHF

D: NA
V: TRBV11-2
size: many
J: TRBJ1-5
DNA: TGTGCCAGCAGCTTAGATCAGGGCCGGGGGATGCCCCAGCATTTT
CDR3: CASSLDQGRGMPQHF

D: NA
V: TRBV7-2
size: NA
J: TRBJ1-1
DNA: TGTGCCAGCAGCCCGGACGCGAACACTGAAGCTTTCTTT
CDR3: CASSPDANTEAFF

D: TRBD2
V: TRBV20-1
size: few
J: TRBJ2-3
DNA: TGCAGTGCTCCCCAAGCGCGGGGGTTGACAGATACGCAGTATTTT
CDR3: CSAPQARGLTDTQYF

D: NA
V: TRBV5-6
size: many
J: TRBJ2-1
DNA: TGTGCCAGCAGCTTGGGTGAGGTACGCCGAAGCTCCTACAATGAGCAGTTCTTC
CDR3: CASSLGEVRRSSYNEQFF

D: NA
V: TRBV11-2
size: few
J: TRBJ1-2
DNA: TGTGCCAGCAGCTTAAGGCAGGGAATTTACACCTTC
CDR3: CASSLRQGIYTF

D: NA
V: TRBV5-1
size: few
J: TRBJ1-1
DNA: TGCGCCAGCAGCTTCCACGATGACACTGAAGCTTTCTTT
CDR3: CASSFHDDTEAFF

D: TRBD1
V: TRBV5-1
size: NA
J: TRBJ2-7
DNA: TGCGCCAGCAGCCTCACGACAGGGGCTGGGGAGCAGTACTTC
CDR3: CASSLTTGAGEQYF

D: NA
V: TRBV5-1
size: many
J: TRBJ2-5
DNA: TGCGCCAGCAGTCTCTTGACGGGGTCAGAGACCCAGTACTTC
CDR3: CASSLLTGSETQYF

D: TRBD2
V: TRBV20-1
size: few
J: TRBJ2-1
DNA: TGCAGTGCCAGAGGCGGGGGAATGTACAATGAGCAGTTCTTC
CDR3: CSARGGGMYNEQFF

D: TRBD1
V: TRBV7-6
size: NA
J: TRBJ2-3
DNA: TGTGCCAGCAGCAAGGACAGGGTGGGCACAGATACGCAGTATTTT
CDR3: CASSKDRVGTDTQYF

D: TRBD1
V: TRBV10-3
size: few
J: TRBJ2-3
DNA: TGTGCCATCAGTGAAAGGTCCGGGACAGGAGTTGGTACGCAGTATTTT
CDR3: CAISERSGTGVGTQYF

D: TRBD2
V: TRBV5-1
size: many
J: TRBJ2-3
DNA: TGCGCCAGCAGCCAGACTAGCGGGAGTGGTACAGATACGCAGTATTTT
CDR3: CASSQTSGSGTDTQYF

D: NA
V: TRBV5-1
size: few
J: TRBJ1-1
DNA: TGCGCCAGCAGCAGGGAGGGGGGGCACGCTGAAGCTTTCTTT
CDR3: CASSREGGHAEAFF

D: NA
V: TRBV20-1
size: few
J: TRBJ2-1
DNA: TGCAGTGCTAGATCGTGGGGGGACGAGCAGTTCTTC
CDR3: CSARSWGDEQFF

D: NA
V: TRBV6-2/TRBV6-3
size: many
J: TRBJ1-1
DNA: TGTGCCAGCAGTTACTCGATTTCCGCAACTGAAGCTTTCTTT
CDR3: CASSYSISATEAFF

D: NA
V: TRBV25-1
size: many
J: TRBJ2-6
DNA: TGTGCCAGCAGCGGCGGGGCTAACTCTGGGGCCAACGTCCTGACTTTC
CDR3: CASSGGANSGANVLTF

D: NA
V: TRBV5-8
size: many
J: TRBJ2-3
DNA: TGTGCCAGCAGCTTGGACGATTCGGCAGATACGCAGTATTTT
CDR3: CASSLDDSADTQYF

D: NA
V: TRBV9
size: NA
J: TRBJ2-2
DNA: TGTGCCAGCAGCGTAGCCAGCACGAACACCGGGGAGCTGTTTTTT
CDR3: CASSVASTNTGELFF

D: NA
V: TRBV12-3/TRBV12-4
size: NA
J: TRBJ2-1
DNA: TGTGCCAGCAGAGAAAGGGACCTAGGTGAGCAGTTCTTC
CDR3: CASRERDLGEQFF

D: TRBD2
V: TRBV7-8
size: few
J: TRBJ2-3
DNA: TGTGCCAGCAGCCTGGGACTAGCGGGGGACGTGGGCACAGATACGCAGTATTTT
CDR3: CASSLGLAGDVGTDTQYF

D: NA
V: TRBV6-5
size: few
J: TRBJ2-7
DNA: TGTGCCAGCAGCCCCTTCGGAGGGAGTGCTTACGAGCAGTACTTC
CDR3: CASSPFGGSAYEQYF

D: NA
V: TRBV12-3/TRBV12-4
size: NA
J: TRBJ1-5
DNA: TGTGCCAGCAGCCTCACCAGGGGTCTTAATCAGCCCCAGCATTTT
CDR3: CASSLTRGLNQPQHF

D: NA
V: TRBV12-3/TRBV12-4
size: few
J: TRBJ1-3
DNA: TGTGCCAGCAGTTACGGATCTGGAAACACCATATATTTT
CDR3: CASSYGSGNTIYF

D: NA
V: TRBV18
size: NA
J: TRBJ1-1
DNA: TGTGCCAGCTCACCCTATGAACCAGGGACTGAAGCTTTCTTT
CDR3: CASSPYEPGTEAFF

D: TRBD2
V: TRBV20-1
size: NA
J: TRBJ2-1
DNA: TGCAGTGCTAGAACTTTTAAGGGACTAGCCTACAATGAGCAGTTCTTC
CDR3: CSARTFKGLAYNEQFF

D: NA
V: TRBV7-2
size: many
J: TRBJ2-6
DNA: TGTGCCAGCAGCCAAGGACAGGCCAACGTCCTGACTTTC
CDR3: CASSQGQANVLTF

D: TRBD2
V: TRBV20-1
size: NA
J: TRBJ2-3
DNA: TGCTGTGCTAGAAGATCTAGCGGGGGAACGAGGCTAGATACGCAGTATTTT
CDR3: CCARRSSGGTRLDTQYF

D: TRBD2
V: TRBV20-1
size: many
J: TRBJ2-1
DNA: TGCAGTGCTAGTCTAGCGGGTACCTACAATGAGCAGTTCTTC
CDR3: CSASLAGTYNEQFF

D: TRBD1
V: TRBV5-1
size: few
J: TRBJ1-1
DNA: TGCGCCAGCAGCCCCGACGCCGGACAGGGTGTCACTGAAGCTTTCTTT
CDR3: CASSPDAGQGVTEAFF

D: NA
V: TRBV5-5
size: many
J: TRBJ1-1
DNA: TGTGCCAGCAGCTTGGATTTAGGCAGGACAGCTTTCTTT
CDR3: CASSLDLGRTAFF

D: NA
V: TRBV20-1
size: few
J: TRBJ2-7
DNA: TGCAGTGCTGGGATGGGCGGTGGGGACTACGAGCAGTACTTC
CDR3: CSAGMGGGDYEQYF

D: TRBD1
V: TRBV4-1
size: NA
J: TRBJ2-3
DNA: TGCGCCAGCAGCCAAAACCTAGGACAGGCTAGCACAGATACGCAGTATTTT
CDR3: CASSQNLGQASTDTQYF

D: TRBD1
V: TRBV12-3/TRBV12-4
size: many
J: TRBJ1-1
DNA: TGTGCCAGCAGTCCCTTACAGGGGGTCCCTGAAGCTTTCTTT
CDR3: CASSPLQGVPEAFF

D: TRBD1
V: TRBV5-1
size: few
J: TRBJ2-1
DNA: TGCGCCAGCAGCTTGGGACAGGGCTCTTACGAGCAGTTCTTC
CDR3: CASSLGQGSYEQFF

D: TRBD2
V: TRBV5-1
size: many
J: TRBJ2-2
DNA: TGCGCCAGCAGCTTCTTGAGCGGGGCGAACACCGGGGAGCTGTTTTTT
CDR3: CASSFLSGANTGELFF

D: NA
V: TRBV20-1
size: NA
J: TRBJ2-5
DNA: TGCAGTGCTAGGCGGACCCTATACGGAGAGACCCAGTACTTC
CDR3: CSARRTLYGETQYF

D: NA
V: TRBV5-1
size: NA
J: TRBJ2-2
DNA: TGCGCCAGCACCGACCCCACAAAGAACACCGGGGAGCTGTTTTTT
CDR3: CASTDPTKNTGELFF

D: NA
V: TRBV11-1
size: NA
J: TRBJ1-5
DNA: TGTGCCAGCAGCTTAGGTGAAGTCGCAGGGAGGGATAATCAGCCCCAGCATTTT
CDR3: CASSLGEVAGRDNQPQHF

D: NA
V: TRBV7-9
size: NA
J: TRBJ2-7
DNA: TGTGCCAGCAGCGGCCGGGGCCTAACCTACGAGCAGTACTTC
CDR3: CASSGRGLTYEQYF